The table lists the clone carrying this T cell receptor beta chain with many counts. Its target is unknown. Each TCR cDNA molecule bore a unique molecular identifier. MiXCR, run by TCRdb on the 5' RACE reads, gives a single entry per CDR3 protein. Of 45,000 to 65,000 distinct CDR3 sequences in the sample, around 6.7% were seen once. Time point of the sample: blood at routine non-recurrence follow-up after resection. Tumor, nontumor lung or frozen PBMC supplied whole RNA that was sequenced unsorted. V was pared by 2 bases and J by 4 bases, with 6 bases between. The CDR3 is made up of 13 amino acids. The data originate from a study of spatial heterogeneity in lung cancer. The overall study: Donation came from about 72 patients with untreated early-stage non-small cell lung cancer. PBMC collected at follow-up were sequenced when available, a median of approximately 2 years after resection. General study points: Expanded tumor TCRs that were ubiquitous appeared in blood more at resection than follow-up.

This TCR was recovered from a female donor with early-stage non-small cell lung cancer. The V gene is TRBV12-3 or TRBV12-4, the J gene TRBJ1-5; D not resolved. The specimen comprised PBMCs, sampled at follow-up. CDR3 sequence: CASSLSGNQPQHF. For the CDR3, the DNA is TGTGCCAGCAGTTTATCGGGGAATCAGCCCCAGCATTTT.